Described below is a single T cell receptor beta chain sequence and its context. Antigen unknown. The CDR3 length is 16 residues. The junction had 13 bases not matched to a gene; V was cut back by 2 bases and J by 8 bases. Germline V lookup: CDR1 GTSNPN, CDR2 SVGIG (reference sequence). The record originates from a study of T cell clonotyping in hematopoietic cell transplantation. Study-level findings and limits: Recipient TCR diversity dropped after transplant; expanded clonotypes rose from day 30 to 180.

TCRdb keeps only in-frame clones here, not all; method: immunoSEQ multiplex PCR. The top ten hold about 13% of the sample, which has approximately 11,000 clones, approximately 92% seen once. The time point was: recipient sample about 28 days before transplant, after cytoreduction. This TCR was recovered from a woman aged 40 to 50 with acute myeloid leukemia. Some clones in this sample may be carry-over from other donors' samples. The V call is TRBV30, the J call TRBJ1-5; 9 bases agree with TRBD1. The sequencing here drew on peripheral blood mononuclear cells, taken before stem cell transplant. The CDR3 DNA reads TGTGCCTGGAGTACCGCCGGGACAGGGTTTCGGGAGCCCCAGCATTTT. Protein product: CAWSTAGTGFREPQHF.